A single sample gave rise to the 5 T cell receptor beta chains below, sequenced in a study of T cell changes during pregnancy in multiple sclerosis (dated 2019 in TCRdb). The library came from the immunoSEQ multiplex PCR assay. TCRdb took this table from immuneACCESS and kept in-frame rearrangements with V and J called. Such tables lack part of the clones; where checked against another copy, unresolved V genes explain under half of the gap, and the rest is unexplained. Across this sample there are 40,000 to 60,000 clones, with roughly 92% seen only once. Approximately 0.61% of the sample belongs to the ten largest clones. The sequencing used CD4+ T cells from peripheral blood mononuclear cells, collected in the third trimester of pregnancy. These receptors were taken from a female donor with multiple sclerosis, enrolled in a pregnancy study.

The CDR3 region has the DNA TGTGCCAGCAGTTTAACGGGGTTAAAGTATTCAGATACGCAGTATTTT. Encoded protein: CASSLTGLKYSDTQYF. The V call is TRBV27, the J call TRBJ2-3, with D perhaps matching TRBD2 (5 bases). The CDR3 runs 16 residues. Germline V lookup: CDR1 MNHEY, CDR2 SMNVEV (reference sequence). Trimming removed 2 bases at V and 4 bases at J, with 16 bases between.

This rearrangement joins TRBV5-6 to TRBJ2-1; tentative D call: TRBD1 (6 bases). The CDR3 contains 12 residues. The ends were cut back, 1 base at V and 10 bases at J, with 9 bases in the middle. The germline V gene encodes CDR1 SGHDT and CDR2 YYEEEE. The CDR3 DNA is TGTGCCAGCAGCTTGCAGGGGAGAGAGCAGTTCTTC. This encodes CASSLQGREQFF.

This clone has a handful of counts. This chain joins TRBV6-1 and TRBJ1-1; TRBD1 might be the D (6 bases). CDR1 is MNHNS and CDR2 is SASEGT in the germline V gene. This CDR3 has 13 amino acids. Trimming removed 7 bases from V and 7 bases from J, with 16 bases in between. Written as DNA, the CDR3 is TGTGCCAGCACCGTGGGGGGGCAGTTTGAAGCTTTCTTT. It specifies CASTVGGQFEAFF.

The V gene is TRBV6-5, the J gene TRBJ1-1, with TRBD1 matching over 8 bases. V lost 7 bases, J lost 3 bases, and 4 bases stayed unmatched. Germline V CDR1 and CDR2: MNHEY, SVGAGI. This CDR3 is built from 13 residues. The CDR3 region has the DNA TGTGCCAGCACCGGGACAGGATACACTGAAGCTTTCTTT. Translated, it gives CASTGTGYTEAFF.

The genes are TRBV5-1 and TRBJ2-7, with D possibly being TRBD2 (7 bases). V shed 4 bases and J shed 3 bases, with 17 bases lying between them. Looked up from germline, CDR1 is SGHRS and CDR2 is YFSETQ. CDR3 length equals 15 residues. The CDR3 loop is CASSTLGGTLYEQYF. For the CDR3, the DNA is TGCGCCAGCAGCACCTTGGGGGGGACACTCTACGAGCAGTACTTC.